These T cell receptor beta chains were read from a single sample in a study of T cell responses to AZD1222 COVID-19 vaccine. The protocol was immunoSEQ multiplex PCR, while the TCRdb copy is restricted to in-frame clones and leaves out a portion. The sample shows approximately 180,000 clones, roughly 91% of them seen only once. Specimen: peripheral blood, collected on day 0 of AZD1222 vaccination. These receptors came from an adult in good health. CDR3s include the opening cysteine and the closing phenylalanine or tryptophan. Each record gives: J gene, V gene, D gene, clone size, CDR3 DNA, CDR3 protein. A D gene is named only where the DNA matches it firmly. Clone size appears in some rows only: once, few, many, or a class for an expanded clone.

J: TRBJ2-2
V: TRBV28
D: NA
size: NA
DNA: TGTGCCAGCAGGGGAGGGGGAGCGAACACCGGGGAGCTGTTTTTT
CDR3: CASRGGGANTGELFF

J: TRBJ2-7
V: TRBV4-3
D: NA
size: NA
DNA: TGCGCCAGCAGCCAAGAGGTCGGACAGTCCTACGAGCAGTACTTC
CDR3: CASSQEVGQSYEQYF

J: TRBJ1-2
V: TRBV6-5
D: NA
size: once
DNA: TGTGCCAGCAGTCCCGGCGGGGTTGGCTACACCTTC
CDR3: CASSPGGVGYTF

J: TRBJ2-1
V: TRBV7-8
D: NA
size: NA
DNA: TGTGCCAGCAGCTTAGTTGAGGAGCAGTTCTTC
CDR3: CASSLVEEQFF

J: TRBJ1-1
V: TRBV9
D: NA
size: NA
DNA: TGTGCCAGCAGCGTCCAGGGCGGGAAGGCTGAAGCTTTCTTT
CDR3: CASSVQGGKAEAFF

J: TRBJ2-3
V: TRBV6-1
D: TRBD2
size: NA
DNA: TGTGCCAGCAGTGAACTGGCGGGGGGAAGCACAGATACGCAGTATTTT
CDR3: CASSELAGGSTDTQYF

J: TRBJ1-5
V: TRBV30
D: TRBD1
size: NA
DNA: TGTGCCTGGAGTGTACCCCAGGGGGCCGGCAATCAGCCCCAGCATTTT
CDR3: CAWSVPQGAGNQPQHF

J: TRBJ1-2
V: TRBV9
D: NA
size: once
DNA: TGTGCCAGCAGCCCCCGAGGAGGGGCCTATGGCTACACCTTC
CDR3: CASSPRGGAYGYTF

J: TRBJ2-3
V: TRBV11-1
D: NA
size: NA
DNA: TGTGCCAGCAGCCCAACTTGGCCTAGCACAGATACGCAGTATTTT
CDR3: CASSPTWPSTDTQYF

J: TRBJ1-1
V: TRBV5-1
D: NA
size: few
DNA: TGCGCCAGCAGCTTGGGGACCACTGAAGCTTTCTTT
CDR3: CASSLGTTEAFF

J: TRBJ2-4
V: TRBV14
D: NA
size: NA
DNA: TGTGCCAGCAGCCAACTCGGAGGTCTAGCCAAAAACATTCAGTACTTC
CDR3: CASSQLGGLAKNIQYF

J: TRBJ1-5
V: TRBV7-6
D: TRBD1
size: few
DNA: TGTGCCAGCAGCCGGCAGACAGGGAGAAATCAGCCCCAGCATTTT
CDR3: CASSRQTGRNQPQHF

J: TRBJ2-2
V: TRBV11-2
D: NA
size: NA
DNA: TGTGCCAGCAGCCACTCCGGTGCCGGGGAGCTGTTTTTT
CDR3: CASSHSGAGELFF

J: TRBJ1-3
V: TRBV7-2
D: NA
size: NA
DNA: TGTGCCAGCAGCCGGAGAGAGACAGTTAGTGGAAACACCATATATTTT
CDR3: CASSRRETVSGNTIYF

J: TRBJ1-3
V: TRBV3-1/TRBV3-2
D: NA
size: NA
DNA: TGTGCCAGCAGCCAAGAGGGAGGAAACACCATATATTTT
CDR3: CASSQEGGNTIYF

J: TRBJ2-6
V: TRBV6-2/TRBV6-3
D: NA
size: NA
DNA: TGTGCCAGCAGTTACCAGCCCTCTGGGGCCAACGTCCTGACTTTC
CDR3: CASSYQPSGANVLTF

J: TRBJ2-2
V: TRBV6-5
D: NA
size: NA
DNA: TGTGCCAGCAGAGAGGGACCCTTCGACACCGGGGAGCTGTTTTTT
CDR3: CASREGPFDTGELFF

J: TRBJ1-4
V: TRBV4-2
D: NA
size: NA
DNA: TGTGCCAGCAGCCGATCTCCCCAGGGAACCTCAACTAATGAAAAACTGTTTTTT
CDR3: CASSRSPQGTSTNEKLFF

J: TRBJ1-2
V: TRBV12-3/TRBV12-4
D: TRBD1
size: NA
DNA: TGTGCCAGCAGTAAGACAGGGGATTTTGGCTACACCTTC
CDR3: CASSKTGDFGYTF

J: TRBJ2-2
V: TRBV10-3
D: NA
size: NA
DNA: TGTGCCACCGGGACTCCTAACACCGGGGAGCTGTTTTTT
CDR3: CATGTPNTGELFF

J: TRBJ1-4
V: TRBV6-5
D: NA
size: NA
DNA: TGTGCCAGCAGCCCGATCTTTCCCCCAGAAAAACTGTTTTTT
CDR3: CASSPIFPPEKLFF

J: TRBJ1-4
V: TRBV30
D: NA
size: NA
DNA: TGTGCCTGGAGGACCTTAGGACAGCCGGGGGCTGGACTGTTTTTT
CDR3: CAWRTLGQPGAGLFF

J: TRBJ2-2
V: TRBV15
D: TRBD2
size: NA
DNA: TGTGCCACCAGCAGGGGACTAGCGGGAGGCTTCACCGGGGAGCTGTTTTTT
CDR3: CATSRGLAGGFTGELFF

J: TRBJ2-1
V: TRBV5-4
D: TRBD1
size: NA
DNA: TGTGCCAGCAGCAGACAACAGGGGGCTAACAATGAGCAGTTCTTC
CDR3: CASSRQQGANNEQFF